This T cell receptor (beta chain) was sequenced during a study of shared clonotypes between healthy human individuals. Germline CDR1 reads DFQATT; CDR2 reads SNEGSKA (reference sequence). Trimming shortened V by 0 bases and J by 12 bases, and 9 bases separated the two germline ends. CDR3 length equals 11 residues. When replicate PCRs were run on unsorted PBMC, they used 300 ng DNA, around 30,000 T cell genomes. On ten immunoSEQ deep assay plates, unsorted PBMC DNA was sequenced. Here immunoSEQ multiplex PCR was the method, and the copy in TCRdb shows in-frame clones only, minus some. The sample carries about 480,000 clones, nearly 80% recorded once.

The TCR was taken from a middle-aged woman in good health. Some clones in this sample may be carry-over from other donors' samples. Sequenced sample: PBMCs. V usage is TRBV20-1 and J usage is TRBJ1-5, with unresolved D. The CDR3 DNA is TGCAGTGCTAGAGATGCCCTGGGCCAGCATTTT. Translated, it gives CSARDALGQHF.